Presented here are 13 T cell receptor beta chains from one specimen sequenced in a study of PD-1 blockade in classical Hodgkin lymphoma. Noted time point: newly diagnosed, previously untreated cHL patient sample. The protocol was immunoSEQ multiplex PCR, while the TCRdb copy is restricted to in-frame clones and leaves out a portion. The repertoire includes some 31,000 clones, roughly 94% of them detected once, and 2.3% sits in the top ten. Sequencing input: peripheral blood mononuclear cells (PBMCs). Receptors originate from a human donor with classical Hodgkin lymphoma.

The chain carries TRBV25-1 and TRBJ1-6; the D gene is possibly TRBD1 (5 bases). From germline, CDR1 is MGHDK and CDR2 SYGVNS. V shed 2 bases and J shed 6 bases, with 11 bases lying between them. CDR3 size: 15 residues. The DNA for the CDR3 is TGTGCCAGCAGTGAAGTTGGGCAGGGTAATTCACCCCTCCACTTT. Its protein is CASSEVGQGNSPLHF.

The chain is built from TRBV11-3 and TRBJ2-7, with D uncertain. CDR3 length: 12 residues. Germline values: CDR1 SGHNT, CDR2 YENEEA. V gave up 10 bases and J gave up 2 bases, with 12 bases separating them. The CDR3 nucleotides read TGTGCCAATCCGCGAGCAACCTACGAGCAGTACTTC. Its protein is CANPRATYEQYF.

The chain joins TRBV2 to TRBJ2-5, with D perhaps given as TRBD1 or TRBD2 (5 bases each). The CDR3 is made up of 14 amino acids. Per the germline V gene, CDR1 is SNHLY and CDR2 is FYNNEI. V was clipped by 6 bases and J by 0 bases, with 11 bases between them. The CDR3 sequence is CASRGPNHQETQYF. The CDR3 DNA sequence: TGTGCCAGCAGGGGACCTAACCACCAAGAGACCCAGTACTTC.

This clone has a handful of counts. The CDR3 sequence is CASSEQRGGTEAFF. The CDR3 region has the DNA TGTGCCAGCAGTGAACAAAGGGGGGGGACTGAAGCTTTCTTT. The rearrangement joins TRBV25-1 to TRBJ1-1, with a weak D call TRBD1 (6 bases). The CDR3 extends over 14 amino acids. Deletions cut 2 bases from V and 5 bases from J, with 12 bases between. CDR1 and CDR2 from the germline V gene are MGHDK and SYGVNS.

The chain uses TRBV7-8 and TRBJ2-5, with D possibly called TRBD1 or TRBD2 (5 bases each). The V end was cut by 0 bases, the J end by 4 bases, with 12 bases between. From germline, CDR1 is SGHVS and CDR2 FQNEAQ. The CDR3 spans 15 residues. CDR3 in amino acids: CASSLAFGAPETQYF. The CDR3 DNA sequence: TGTGCCAGCAGCTTAGCATTCGGGGCCCCAGAGACCCAGTACTTC. The full variable domain, rest sourced from reference TRBV7-8 and TRBJ2-5, is GAGVSQSPRYKVAKRGQDVALRCDPISGHVSLFWYQQALGQGPEFLTYFQNEAQLDKSGLPSDRFFAERPEGSVSTLKIQRTQQEDSAVYLCASSLAFGAPETQYFGPGTRLLVL.

This chain uses TRBV5-4 with TRBJ2-5; either TRBD1 or TRBD2 may supply D (5 bases each). The CDR3 runs 15 residues. Germline-derived CDR1 and CDR2 are SGHNT and YYREEE (reference sequence). V lost 1 base and J 1 base, leaving 11 bases between the germline ends. In nucleotides, the CDR3 is TGTGCCAGCAGCTTGCCGAGGGGCAGCCAAGAGACCCAGTACTTC. Its protein is CASSLPRGSQETQYF.

The chain is built from TRBV11-2 and TRBJ2-1; TRBD2 aligns across 12 bases. CDR3 length: 17 residues. Trimming cost V 6 bases and J 4 bases; bases outside gene matches: 10. Germline CDR1 reads SGHAT; CDR2 reads FQNNGV. CDR3 amino acids: CASRGTSGPETYNEQFF. The CDR3 nucleotides are TGTGCCAGCAGGGGGACTAGCGGGCCCGAGACGTACAATGAGCAGTTCTTC. The complete variable domain, with remaining parts taken from reference TRBV11-2 and TRBJ2-1, reads EAGVAQSPRYKIIEKRQSVAFWCNPISGHATLYWYQQILGQGPKLLIQFQNNGVVDDSQLPKDRFSAERLKGVDSTLKIQPAKLEDSAVYLCASRGTSGPETYNEQFFGPGTRLTVL.

Only a few counts were recorded for this clone. The sample has other DNA sequences that encode this CDR3 too. V gene TRBV7-2 combines with J gene TRBJ1-2; TRBD1 might be the D (5 bases). This CDR3 region has 13 residues. CDR1 is SGHTA, CDR2 FQGNSA, per germline. V lost 4 bases, J lost 2 bases, and 8 bases lay in between. The CDR3 coding sequence is TGTGCCAGCAGCTCGGGACGGAACTATGGCTACACCTTC. It codes for CASSSGRNYGYTF. The variable domain in full, completed from reference TRBV7-2 and TRBJ1-2, reads GAGVSQSPSNKVTEKGKDVELRCDPISGHTALYWYRQSLGQGLEFLIYFQGNSAPDKSGLPSDRFSAERTGGSVSTLTIQRTQQEDSAVYLCASSSGRNYGYTFGSGTRLTVV.

This chain connects TRBV11-2 to TRBJ2-7, with 8 bases aligning to TRBD1. Per germline, CDR1 SGHAT and CDR2 FQNNGV. Losses at the gene ends were 4 bases for V and 3 bases for J; bases not matched to a gene: 8. The CDR3 sequence is 15 residues long. The CDR3 nucleotides are TGTGCCAGCAGCTCAAGGGACAGGCCCAACTACGAGCAGTACTTC. Protein product: CASSSRDRPNYEQYF. Full variable domain (rest looked up from reference TRBV11-2 and TRBJ2-7): EAGVAQSPRYKIIEKRQSVAFWCNPISGHATLYWYQQILGQGPKLLIQFQNNGVVDDSQLPKDRFSAERLKGVDSTLKIQPAKLEDSAVYLCASSSRDRPNYEQYFGPGTRLTVT.

This clone was detected a few times. The chain carries TRBV25-1 and TRBJ1-1; the match to TRBD1 covers 10 bases. V trimming: 6 bases; J trimming: 11 bases; junction bases outside the gene matches: 12. Looked up from germline, CDR1 is MGHDK and CDR2 is SYGVNS. This CDR3 has 14 residues. CDR3 bases: TGTGCCAGCAGGGACAGGGGGACAGCCAGGGGGGCTTTCTTT. This gives the protein CASRDRGTARGAFF.

The CDR3 nucleotides read TGCAGCGCAAAACAGGGACCCGGAAACACCATATATTTT. It specifies CSAKQGPGNTIYF. The V and J genes are TRBV29-1 and TRBJ1-3; D might be TRBD1 (6 bases). Trimming removed 7 bases from V and 4 bases from J, with 14 bases in between. The germline V gene has CDR1 SQVTM and CDR2 ANQGSEA. This CDR3 comprises 13 residues.

The chain recombines TRBV30 with TRBJ1-4; no definite D call. Deletions cut 0 bases from V and 0 bases from J, with 8 bases between. In germline, CDR1 is GTSNPN, CDR2 SVGIG (reference sequence). This CDR3 region has 15 residues. CDR3 coding DNA: TGTGCCTGGAGTGTACACCCGGCAACTAATGAAAAACTGTTTTTT. It encodes CAWSVHPATNEKLFF.

This chain connects TRBV6-4 to TRBJ1-6, with TRBD1 matching over 9 bases. Trimming at V came to 6 bases and at J to 6 bases, leaving 6 bases not matched to a gene. The CDR3 sequence is 15 residues long. Germline CDR1 reads MRHNA; CDR2 reads SNTAGT. The CDR3 reads CASRPQGAGNSPLHF. In DNA, the CDR3 is TGTGCCAGCAGGCCACAGGGGGCGGGTAATTCACCCCTCCACTTT.